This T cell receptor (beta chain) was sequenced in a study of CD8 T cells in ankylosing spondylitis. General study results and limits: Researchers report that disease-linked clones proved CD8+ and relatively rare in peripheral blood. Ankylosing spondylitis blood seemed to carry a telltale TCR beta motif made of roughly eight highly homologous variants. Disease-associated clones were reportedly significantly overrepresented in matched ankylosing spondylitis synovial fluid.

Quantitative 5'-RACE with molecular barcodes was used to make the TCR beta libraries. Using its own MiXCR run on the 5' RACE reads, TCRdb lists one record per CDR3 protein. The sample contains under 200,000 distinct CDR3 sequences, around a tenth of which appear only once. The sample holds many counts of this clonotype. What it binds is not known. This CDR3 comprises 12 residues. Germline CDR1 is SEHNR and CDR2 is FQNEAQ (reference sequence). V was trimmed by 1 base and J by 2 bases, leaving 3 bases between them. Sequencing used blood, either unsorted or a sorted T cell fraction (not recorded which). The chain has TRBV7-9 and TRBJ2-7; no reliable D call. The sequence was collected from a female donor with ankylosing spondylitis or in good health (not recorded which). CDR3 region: CASSLVAYEQYF. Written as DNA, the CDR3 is TGTGCCAGCAGCTTAGTGGCCTACGAGCAGTACTTC. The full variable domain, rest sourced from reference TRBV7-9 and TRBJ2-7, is DTGVSQNPRHKITKRGQNVTFRCDPISEHNRLYWYRQTLGQGPEFLTYFQNEAQLEKSRLLSDRFSAERPKGSFSTLEIQRTEQGDSAMYLCASSLVAYEQYFGPGTRLTVT.